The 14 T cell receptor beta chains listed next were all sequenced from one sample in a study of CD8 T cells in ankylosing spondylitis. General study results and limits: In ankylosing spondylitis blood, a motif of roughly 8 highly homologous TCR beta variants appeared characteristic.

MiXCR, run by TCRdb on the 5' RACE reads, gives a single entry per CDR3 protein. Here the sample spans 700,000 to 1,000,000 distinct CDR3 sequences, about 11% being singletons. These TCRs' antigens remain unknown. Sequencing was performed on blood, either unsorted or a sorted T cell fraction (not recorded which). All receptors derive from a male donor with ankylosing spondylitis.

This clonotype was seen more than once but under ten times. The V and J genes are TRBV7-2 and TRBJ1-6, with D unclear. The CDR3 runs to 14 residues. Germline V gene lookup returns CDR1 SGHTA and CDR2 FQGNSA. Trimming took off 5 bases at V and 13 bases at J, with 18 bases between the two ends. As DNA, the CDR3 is TGTGCCAGCAGCCCACGGCGGGCCTCAGCTCCCCTCCACTTT. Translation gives CASSPRRASAPLHF.

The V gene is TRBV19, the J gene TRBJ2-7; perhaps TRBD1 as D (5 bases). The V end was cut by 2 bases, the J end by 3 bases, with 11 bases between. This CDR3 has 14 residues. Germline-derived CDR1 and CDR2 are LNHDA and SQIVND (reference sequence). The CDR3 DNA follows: TGTGCCAGTAGTATACAGGGTTATGGCTACGAGCAGTACTTC. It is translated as CASSIQGYGYEQYF.

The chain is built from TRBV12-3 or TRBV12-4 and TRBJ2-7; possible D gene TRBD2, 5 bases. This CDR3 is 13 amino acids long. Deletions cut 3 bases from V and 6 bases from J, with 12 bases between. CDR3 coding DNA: TGTGCCAGCAGTTTTGCAGCGGCTTTCGAGCAGTACTTC. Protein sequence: CASSFAAAFEQYF.

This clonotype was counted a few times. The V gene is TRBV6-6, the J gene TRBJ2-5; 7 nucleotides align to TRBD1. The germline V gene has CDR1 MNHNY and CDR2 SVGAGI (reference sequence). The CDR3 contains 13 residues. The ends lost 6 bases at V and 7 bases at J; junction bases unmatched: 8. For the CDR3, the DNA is TGTGCCAGCAGCCAGGGACAGTTCGGGACCCAGTACTTC. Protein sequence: CASSQGQFGTQYF.

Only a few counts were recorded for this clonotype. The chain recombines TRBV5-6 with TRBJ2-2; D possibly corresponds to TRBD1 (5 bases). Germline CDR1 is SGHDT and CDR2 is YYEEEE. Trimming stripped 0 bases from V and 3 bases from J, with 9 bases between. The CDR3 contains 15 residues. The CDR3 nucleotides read TGTGCCAGCAGCTTGGTCGACAGTTACACCGGGGAGCTGTTTTTT. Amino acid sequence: CASSLVDSYTGELFF.

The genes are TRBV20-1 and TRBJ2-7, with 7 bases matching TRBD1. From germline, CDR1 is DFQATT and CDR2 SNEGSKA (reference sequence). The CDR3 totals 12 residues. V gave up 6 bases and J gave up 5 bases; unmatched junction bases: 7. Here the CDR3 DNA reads TGCAGTGCCGAGACAGGGCCCCACGAGCAGTACTTC. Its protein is CSAETGPHEQYF.

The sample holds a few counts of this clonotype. DNA of the CDR3: TGCAGTGCTAGACCCCTTCGACAGGGGGGATACGAGCAGTACTTC. As protein: CSARPLRQGGYEQYF. The chain combines TRBV20-1 with TRBJ2-7; 9 nucleotides line up with TRBD1. The CDR3 loop spans 15 amino acids. Germline V CDR1 and CDR2: DFQATT, SNEGSKA (reference sequence). The V and J ends lost 2 bases and 4 bases, in that order; junction bases with no gene match: 9.

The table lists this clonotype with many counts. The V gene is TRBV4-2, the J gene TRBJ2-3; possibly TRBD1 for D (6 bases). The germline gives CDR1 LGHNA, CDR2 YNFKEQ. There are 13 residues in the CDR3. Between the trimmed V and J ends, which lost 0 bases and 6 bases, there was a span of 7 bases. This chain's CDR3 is CASSQDQGDTQYF. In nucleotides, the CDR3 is TGTGCCAGCAGCCAAGATCAGGGGGATACGCAGTATTTT.

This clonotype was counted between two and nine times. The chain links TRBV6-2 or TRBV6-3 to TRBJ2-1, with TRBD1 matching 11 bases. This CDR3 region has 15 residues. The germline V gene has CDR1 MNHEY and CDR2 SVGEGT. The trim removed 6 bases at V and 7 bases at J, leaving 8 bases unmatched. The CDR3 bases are TGTGCCAGCAGGGACAGGGGGCTTCGTGGAAATGAGCAGTTCTTC. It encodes CASRDRGLRGNEQFF.

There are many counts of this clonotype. CDR3 sequence (DNA): TGCAGCGTTTTCAGCGGACAAGAGACCCAGTACTTC. It yields the protein CSVFSGQETQYF. The chain uses TRBV29-1 and TRBJ2-5, with D perhaps TRBD2 (5 bases). The germline V gene has CDR1 SQVTM and CDR2 ANQGSEA. CDR3 size: 12 residues. The germline V and J ends were trimmed by 5 bases and 2 bases, with 9 bases remaining between them. Full variable domain (rest looked up from reference TRBV29-1 and TRBJ2-5): SAVISQKPSRDICQRGTSLTIQCQVDSQVTMMFWYRQQPGQSLTLIATANQGSEATYESGFVIDKFPISRPNLTFSTLTVSNMSPEDSSIYLCSVFSGQETQYFGPGTRLLVL.

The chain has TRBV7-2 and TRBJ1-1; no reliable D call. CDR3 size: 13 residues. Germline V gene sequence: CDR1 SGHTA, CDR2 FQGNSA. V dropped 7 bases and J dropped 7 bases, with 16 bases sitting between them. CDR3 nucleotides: TGTGCCAGCACCATAGACCCTTCCTTTGAAGCTTTCTTT. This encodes CASTIDPSFEAFF.

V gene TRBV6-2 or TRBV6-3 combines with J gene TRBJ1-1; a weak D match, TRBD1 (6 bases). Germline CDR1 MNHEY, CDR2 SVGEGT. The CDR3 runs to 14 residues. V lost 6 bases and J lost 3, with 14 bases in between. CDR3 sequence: CASRQGGLYTEAFF. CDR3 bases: TGTGCCAGCAGACAGGGAGGGTTGTACACTGAAGCTTTCTTT.

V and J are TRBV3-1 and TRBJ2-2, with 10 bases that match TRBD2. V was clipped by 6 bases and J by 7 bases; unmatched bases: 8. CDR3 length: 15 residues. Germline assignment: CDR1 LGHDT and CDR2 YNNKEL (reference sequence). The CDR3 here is CASSPSGSKDGELFF. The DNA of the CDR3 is TGTGCCAGCAGTCCTAGCGGGAGTAAGGACGGGGAGCTGTTTTTT.

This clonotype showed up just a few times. The DNA for the CDR3 is TGTGCCAGCTCACCACGAGAGAAAATGAACACTGAAGCTTTCTTT. Protein product: CASSPREKMNTEAFF. This chain links TRBV18 with TRBJ1-1; D remains unclear. The CDR3 covers 15 residues. V shed 1 base and J shed 0 bases, with 9 bases lying between them. Germline CDR1 KGHSH, CDR2 LQKENI.